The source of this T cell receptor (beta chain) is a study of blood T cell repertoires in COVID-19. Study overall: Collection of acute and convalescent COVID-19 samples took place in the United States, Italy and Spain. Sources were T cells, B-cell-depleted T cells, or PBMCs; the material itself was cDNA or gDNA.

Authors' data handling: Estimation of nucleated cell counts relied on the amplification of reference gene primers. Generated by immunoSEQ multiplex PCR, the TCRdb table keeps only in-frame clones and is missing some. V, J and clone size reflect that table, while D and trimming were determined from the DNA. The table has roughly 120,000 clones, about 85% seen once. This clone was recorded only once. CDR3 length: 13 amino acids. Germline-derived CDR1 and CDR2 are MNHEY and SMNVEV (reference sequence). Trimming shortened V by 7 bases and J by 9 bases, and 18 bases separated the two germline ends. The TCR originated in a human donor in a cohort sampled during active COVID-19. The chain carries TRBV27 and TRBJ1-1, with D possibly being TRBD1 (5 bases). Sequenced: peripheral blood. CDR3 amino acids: CASNARGLWQAFF. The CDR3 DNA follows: TGTGCCAGCAACGCGCGGGGCCTATGGCAAGCTTTCTTT.